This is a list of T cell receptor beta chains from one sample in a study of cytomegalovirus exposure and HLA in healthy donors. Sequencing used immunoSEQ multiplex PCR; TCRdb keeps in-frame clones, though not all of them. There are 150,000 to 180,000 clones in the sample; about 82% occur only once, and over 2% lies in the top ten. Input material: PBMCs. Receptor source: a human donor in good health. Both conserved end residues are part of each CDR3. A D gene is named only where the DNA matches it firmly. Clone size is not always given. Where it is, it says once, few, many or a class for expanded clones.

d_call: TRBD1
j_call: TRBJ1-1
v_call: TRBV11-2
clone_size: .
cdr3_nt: TGTGCCAGCAGCTACAGGGGTGGGAACACTGAAGCTTTCTTT
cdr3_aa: CASSYRGGNTEAFF

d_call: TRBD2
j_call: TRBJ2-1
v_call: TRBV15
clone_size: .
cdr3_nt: TGTGCCACCAGCCGAGGACTAGCGGGGACCTACAATGAGCAGTTCTTC
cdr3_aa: CATSRGLAGTYNEQFF

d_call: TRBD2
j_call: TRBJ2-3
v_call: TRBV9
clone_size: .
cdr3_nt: TGTGCCAGCAGCGTAGAGGCGGGAGGGATTAGCACAGATACGCAGTATTTT
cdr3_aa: CASSVEAGGISTDTQYF

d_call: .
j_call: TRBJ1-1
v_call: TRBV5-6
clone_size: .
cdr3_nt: TGTGCCAGCAGCCCTAGGGGTATGAACACTGAAGCTTTCTTT
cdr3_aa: CASSPRGMNTEAFF

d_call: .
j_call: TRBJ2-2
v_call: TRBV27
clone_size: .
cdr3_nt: TGTGCCAGTCGGAAGTGGGAGGACACCGGGGAGCTGTTTTTT
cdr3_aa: CASRKWEDTGELFF

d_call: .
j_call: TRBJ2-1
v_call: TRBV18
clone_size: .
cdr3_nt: TGTGCCAGCTCGGGGCTAGGCAATGAGCAGTTCTTC
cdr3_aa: CASSGLGNEQFF

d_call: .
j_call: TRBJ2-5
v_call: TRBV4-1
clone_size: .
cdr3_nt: TGCGCCAGCAGCCAAGGGACACGGCAAGAGACCCAGTACTTC
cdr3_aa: CASSQGTRQETQYF

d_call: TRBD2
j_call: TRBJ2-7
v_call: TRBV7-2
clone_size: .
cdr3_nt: TGTGCCAGCAGCCCACCCGGACTAGCGGGAGGTAGAGGTAACGAGCAGTACTTC
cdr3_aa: CASSPPGLAGGRGNEQYF

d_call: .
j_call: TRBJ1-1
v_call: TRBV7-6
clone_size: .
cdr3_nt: TGTGCCAGCAGCCGAGGCGGTGGGGCCGCTGAAGCTTTCTTT
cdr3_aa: CASSRGGGAAEAFF

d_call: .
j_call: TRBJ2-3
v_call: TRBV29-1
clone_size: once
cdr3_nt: TGCAGCGTTGGGACAGCGGGACGCACAGATACGCAGTATTTT
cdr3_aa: CSVGTAGRTDTQYF

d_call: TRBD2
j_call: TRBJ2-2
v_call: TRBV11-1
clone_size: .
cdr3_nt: TGTGCCAGCAGCGGAAAGGGACTAGCGGGGGCGGTCACCGGGGAGCTGTTTTTT
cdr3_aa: CASSGKGLAGAVTGELFF

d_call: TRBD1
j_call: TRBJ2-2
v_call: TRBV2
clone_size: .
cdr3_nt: TGTGCCAGCATGGGACAGGGAAACACCGGGGAGCTGTTTTTT
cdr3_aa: CASMGQGNTGELFF

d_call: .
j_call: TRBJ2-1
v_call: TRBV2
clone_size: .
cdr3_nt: TGTGCCAGCAGTCCAGGGGTGTCCTACAATGAGCAGTTCTTC
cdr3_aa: CASSPGVSYNEQFF

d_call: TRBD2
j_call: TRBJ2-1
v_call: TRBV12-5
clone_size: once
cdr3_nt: TGTGCTAGTGGTCCGAGCGGGGGATCCTACAATGAGCAGTTCTTC
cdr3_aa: CASGPSGGSYNEQFF

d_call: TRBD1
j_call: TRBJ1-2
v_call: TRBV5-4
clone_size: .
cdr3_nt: TGTGCCAGCAGCTCAAGACAGGGGGCGTATGGCTACACCTTC
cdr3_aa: CASSSRQGAYGYTF

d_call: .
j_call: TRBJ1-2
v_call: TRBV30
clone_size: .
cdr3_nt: TGTGCCTGGAGTGGCAGGGACTATGGCTACACCTTC
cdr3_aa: CAWSGRDYGYTF

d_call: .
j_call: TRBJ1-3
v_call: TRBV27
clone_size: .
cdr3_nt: TGTGCCAGTCAGCGTCGGGCGGGCGGAAACACCATATATTTT
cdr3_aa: CASQRRAGGNTIYF

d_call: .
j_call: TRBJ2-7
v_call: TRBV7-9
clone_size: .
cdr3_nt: TGTGCCAGCAGCCCTGGGCACCCCTACGAGCAGTACTTC
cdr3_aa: CASSPGHPYEQYF

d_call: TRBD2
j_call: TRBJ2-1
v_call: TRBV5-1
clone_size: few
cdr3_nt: TGCGCCAGCAGCTTGGACGGAGCGGGACCTAATGAGCAGTTCTTC
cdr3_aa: CASSLDGAGPNEQFF

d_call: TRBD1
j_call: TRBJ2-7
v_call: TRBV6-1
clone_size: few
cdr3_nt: TGTGCCAGCAGTGAACCTGGGACAGCCTACGAGCAGTACTTC
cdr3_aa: CASSEPGTAYEQYF

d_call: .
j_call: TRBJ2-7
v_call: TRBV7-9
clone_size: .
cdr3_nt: TGTGCCAGCAGCTCCCGGACATCATACTACGAGCAGTACTTC
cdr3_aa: CASSSRTSYYEQYF

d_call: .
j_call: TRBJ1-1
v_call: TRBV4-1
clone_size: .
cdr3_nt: TGCGCCAGCAGCCCGCCCCACAATTCCAATGAAGCTTTCTTT
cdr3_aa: CASSPPHNSNEAFF

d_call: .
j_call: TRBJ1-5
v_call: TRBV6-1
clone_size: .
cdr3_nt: TGTGCCAGCAGTGACAAACTGGCGGGGAATCAGCCCCAGCATTTT
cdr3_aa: CASSDKLAGNQPQHF

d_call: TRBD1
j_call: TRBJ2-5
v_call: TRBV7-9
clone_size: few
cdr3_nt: TGTGCCAGCTGGGAAGAGGGACAGGGGGAGACCCAGTACTTC
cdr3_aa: CASWEEGQGETQYF

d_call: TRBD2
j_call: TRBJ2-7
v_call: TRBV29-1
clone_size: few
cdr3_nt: TGCAGCGTCCTAGCGGGTGGCTACGAGCAGTACTTC
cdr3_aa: CSVLAGGYEQYF

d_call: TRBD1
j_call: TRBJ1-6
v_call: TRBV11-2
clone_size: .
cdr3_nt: TGTGCCAGCAGCTTGACAGGGGAAGGAGGGTCACCCCTCCACTTT
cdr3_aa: CASSLTGEGGSPLHF

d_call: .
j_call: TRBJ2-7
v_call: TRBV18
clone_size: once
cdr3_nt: TGTGCCAGCTCACGCGACAGGGGACGGGCTAGCGGGACCGACTACGAGCAGTACTTC
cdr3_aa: CASSRDRGRASGTDYEQYF

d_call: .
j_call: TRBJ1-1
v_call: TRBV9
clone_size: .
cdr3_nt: TGTGCCAGCAGCGTCGTGCCGGGGAACACTGAAGCTTTCTTT
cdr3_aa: CASSVVPGNTEAFF

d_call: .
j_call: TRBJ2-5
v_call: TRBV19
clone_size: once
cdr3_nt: TGTGCCAGTAGTACAGGGGAGACCCAGTACTTC
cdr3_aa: CASSTGETQYF

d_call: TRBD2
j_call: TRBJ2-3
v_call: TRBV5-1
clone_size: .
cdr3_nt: TGCGCCAGCAGCTTGGAAGGGGCGGGAGTAGGCACAGATACGCAGTATTTT
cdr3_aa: CASSLEGAGVGTDTQYF

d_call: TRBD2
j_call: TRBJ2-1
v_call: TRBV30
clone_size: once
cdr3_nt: TGTGCCTGGACGCGACTAGCGGTTGGCAATGAGCAGTTCTTC
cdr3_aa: CAWTRLAVGNEQFF

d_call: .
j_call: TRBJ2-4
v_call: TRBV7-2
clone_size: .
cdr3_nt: TGTGCCAGCAGTGTAGACTCCCCCGGTCAGGGCATTCAGTACTTC
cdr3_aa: CASSVDSPGQGIQYF